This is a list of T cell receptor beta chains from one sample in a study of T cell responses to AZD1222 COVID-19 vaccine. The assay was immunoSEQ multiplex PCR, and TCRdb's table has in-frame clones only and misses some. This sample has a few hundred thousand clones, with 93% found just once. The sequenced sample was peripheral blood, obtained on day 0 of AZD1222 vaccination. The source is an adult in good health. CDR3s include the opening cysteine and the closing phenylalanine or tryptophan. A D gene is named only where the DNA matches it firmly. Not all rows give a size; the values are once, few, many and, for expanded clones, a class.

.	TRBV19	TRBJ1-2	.	CASSMGRNYGYTF	TGTGCCAGTAGTATGGGCAGAAACTATGGCTACACCTTC
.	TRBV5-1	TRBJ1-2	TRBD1	CASNEQGARGYTF	TGCGCCAGCAACGAACAGGGGGCACGTGGCTACACCTTC
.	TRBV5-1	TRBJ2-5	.	CASSSTGTVETQYF	TGCGCCAGCAGCTCCACCGGGACGGTAGAGACCCAGTACTTC
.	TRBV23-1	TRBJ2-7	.	CASSHSITPSCGQEGIYEQYF	TGCGCCAGCAGTCATTCCATCACCCCCTCCTGTGGACAGGAGGGCATCTACGAGCAGTACTTC
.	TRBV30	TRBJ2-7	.	CAWSPSVPSYEQYF	TGTGCCTGGAGTCCTAGCGTCCCCTCCTACGAGCAGTACTTC
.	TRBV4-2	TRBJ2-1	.	CASSLNARRTAINEQFF	TGTGCCAGCAGCCTAAACGCTCGCAGGACAGCTATCAATGAGCAGTTCTTC
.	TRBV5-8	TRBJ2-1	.	CASSLTPSSYNEQFF	TGTGCCAGCAGCTTGACCCCGAGCTCCTACAATGAGCAGTTCTTC
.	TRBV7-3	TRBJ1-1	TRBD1	CASSTQGGSTEAFF	TGTGCCAGCAGTACCCAGGGGGGAAGCACTGAAGCTTTCTTT
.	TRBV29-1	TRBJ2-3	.	CSVSWPRADTQYF	TGCAGCGTATCATGGCCGAGAGCAGATACGCAGTATTTT
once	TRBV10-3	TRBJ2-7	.	CAISEDTLGQYF	TGTGCCATCAGTGAGGATACGTTAGGGCAGTACTTC
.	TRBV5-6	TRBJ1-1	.	CASSLVRNTEAFF	TGTGCCAGCAGCTTGGTCAGGAACACTGAAGCTTTCTTT
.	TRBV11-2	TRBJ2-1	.	CASSYYRDRPYNEQFF	TGTGCCAGCAGCTACTACCGGGACCGTCCCTACAATGAGCAGTTCTTC
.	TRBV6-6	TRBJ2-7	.	CASRDIAGAYEQYF	TGTGCCAGTCGGGACATAGCGGGTGCCTACGAGCAGTACTTC
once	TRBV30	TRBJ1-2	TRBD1	CAWSVQGARGYTF	TGTGCCTGGAGTGTACAGGGGGCCCGTGGCTACACCTTC
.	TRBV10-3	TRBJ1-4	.	CAISESGGYEKLFF	TGTGCCATCAGTGAGTCGGGCGGCTATGAAAAACTGTTTTTT
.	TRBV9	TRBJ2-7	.	CASSVGGIEYEQYF	TGTGCCAGCAGCGTAGGCGGTATTGAGTACGAGCAGTACTTC
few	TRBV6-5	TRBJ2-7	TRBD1	CASRVGTGVYEQYF	TGTGCCAGTCGGGTCGGGACAGGGGTTTACGAGCAGTACTTC
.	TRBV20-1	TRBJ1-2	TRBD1	CSASDEGALNYGYTF	TGCAGTGCTAGTGATGAGGGGGCATTAAACTATGGCTACACCTTC
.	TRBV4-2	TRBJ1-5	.	CASSQDGATPQPQHF	TGTGCCAGCAGCCAAGATGGGGCAACCCCTCAGCCCCAGCATTTT
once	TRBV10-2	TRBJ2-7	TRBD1	CASSDWTGQTYEQYF	TGCGCCAGCAGTGACTGGACAGGGCAGACCTACGAGCAGTACTTC
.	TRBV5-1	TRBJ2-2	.	CASSGQGGTGELFF	TGCGCCAGCAGCGGGCAGGGAGGCACCGGGGAGCTGTTTTTT
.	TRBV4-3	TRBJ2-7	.	CASSQEPDKFYEQYF	TGCGCCAGCAGCCAAGAGCCTGACAAATTCTACGAGCAGTACTTC
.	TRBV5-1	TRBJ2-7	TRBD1	CASSQGATLYEQYF	TGCGCCAGCAGCCAGGGGGCTACTCTCTACGAGCAGTACTTC
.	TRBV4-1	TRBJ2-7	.	CASSQVGGSPYEQYF	TGCGCCAGCAGCCAAGTGGGAGGCTCCCCCTACGAGCAGTACTTC
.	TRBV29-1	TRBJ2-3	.	CSENESTDTQYF	TGCAGCGAGAACGAAAGCACAGATACGCAGTATTTT
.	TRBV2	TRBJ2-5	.	CASSGQEGETQYF	TGTGCCAGCAGTGGCCAGGAGGGAGAGACCCAGTACTTC
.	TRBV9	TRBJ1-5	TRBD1	CASSPGQVNQPQHF	TGTGCCAGCAGCCCAGGACAGGTGAATCAGCCCCAGCATTTT
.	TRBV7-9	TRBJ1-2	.	CASSKGLGYTF	TGTGCCAGCAGCAAGGGGTTGGGCTACACCTTC
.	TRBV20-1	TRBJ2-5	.	CSAGPQETQYF	TGCAGTGCGGGGCCCCAAGAGACCCAGTACTTC
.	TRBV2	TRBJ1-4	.	CASRPGGGGEKLFF	TGTGCCAGCAGGCCGGGGGGCGGTGGCGAAAAACTGTTTTTT
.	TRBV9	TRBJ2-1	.	CASSPRGQAYEQFF	TGTGCCAGCAGCCCACGGGGCCAGGCGTATGAGCAGTTCTTC
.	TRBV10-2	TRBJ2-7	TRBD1	CASCPGQGSYEQYF	TGCGCCAGCTGCCCGGGACAGGGGTCCTACGAGCAGTACTTC
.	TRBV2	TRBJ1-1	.	CASSGEALGMNTEAFF	TGTGCCAGCAGTGGTGAGGCTTTAGGCATGAACACTGAAGCTTTCTTT
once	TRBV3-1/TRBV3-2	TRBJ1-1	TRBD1	CASSQQGATEAFF	TGTGCCAGCAGCCAACAGGGGGCGACTGAAGCTTTCTTT
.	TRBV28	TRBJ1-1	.	CASSLWWTEAFF	TGTGCCAGCAGTTTATGGTGGACTGAAGCTTTCTTT
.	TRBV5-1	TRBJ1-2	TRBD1	CASSRGQGAQYGYTF	TGCGCCAGCAGCAGGGGACAGGGGGCGCAGTATGGCTACACCTTC
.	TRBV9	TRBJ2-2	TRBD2	CASSVAGGNTGELFF	TGTGCCAGCAGCGTAGCGGGAGGGAATACCGGGGAGCTGTTTTTT
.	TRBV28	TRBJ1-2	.	CASSLADGYTF	TGTGCCAGCAGTTTAGCTGATGGCTACACCTTC
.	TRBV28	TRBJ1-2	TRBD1	CASSSPTGGAYGYTF	TGTGCCAGCAGTTCGCCCACAGGGGGCGCCTATGGCTACACCTTC
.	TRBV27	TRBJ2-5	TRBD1	CASSSTGFFAHGETQYF	TGTGCCAGCAGTTCGACAGGGTTTTTTGCCCATGGAGAGACCCAGTACTTC
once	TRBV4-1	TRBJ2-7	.	CASSMTGGVEQYF	TGCGCCAGCAGCATGACGGGGGGCGTCGAGCAGTACTTC
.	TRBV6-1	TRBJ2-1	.	CASSEALHGTFNEQFF	TGTGCCAGCAGTGAAGCGCTTCACGGGACCTTCAATGAGCAGTTCTTC
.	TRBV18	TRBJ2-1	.	CASSPEISTYNEQFF	TGTGCCAGCTCACCAGAGATTTCCACCTACAATGAGCAGTTCTTC
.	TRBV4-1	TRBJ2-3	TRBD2	CASSQGLAGPDTQYF	TGCGCCAGCAGCCAAGGACTAGCGGGACCAGATACGCAGTATTTT
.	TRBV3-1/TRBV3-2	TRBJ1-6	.	CASRLGRNSPLHF	TGTGCCAGCAGACTAGGACGAAATTCACCCCTCCACTTT
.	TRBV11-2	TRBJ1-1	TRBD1	CASSPIRGKRDTEAFF	TGTGCCAGCAGCCCCATCAGGGGGAAACGGGACACTGAAGCTTTCTTT
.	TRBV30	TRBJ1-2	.	CAYSWQGYGYTF	TGTGCCTACTCCTGGCAGGGCTATGGCTACACCTTC
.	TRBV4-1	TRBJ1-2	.	CASSQGSGIGYTF	TGCGCCAGCAGCCAAGGGTCAGGGATTGGCTACACCTTC
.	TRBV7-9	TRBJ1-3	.	CASAGQYSGNTIYF	TGTGCTTCGGCGGGGCAGTACTCTGGAAACACCATATATTTT
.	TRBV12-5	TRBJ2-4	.	CASGLMWGTLAKNIQYF	TGTGCTAGTGGTTTGATGTGGGGGACCCTAGCCAAAAACATTCAGTACTTC
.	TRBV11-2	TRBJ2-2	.	CASSPRTGSTGELFF	TGTGCCAGCAGCCCCCGGACGGGATCCACCGGGGAGCTGTTTTTT
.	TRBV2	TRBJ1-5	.	CASSEALMAPQHF	TGTGCCAGCAGTGAAGCGCTGATGGCGCCCCAGCATTTT
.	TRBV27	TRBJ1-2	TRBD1	CASSYRDRADYGYTF	TGTGCCAGCAGTTACAGGGACAGGGCGGACTATGGCTACACCTTC
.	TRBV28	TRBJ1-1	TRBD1	CASSGTGKAFF	TGTGCCAGCAGTGGGACAGGGAAAGCTTTCTTT
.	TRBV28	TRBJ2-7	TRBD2	CASSLLAGTYEQYF	TGTGCCAGCAGTCTGCTAGCGGGAACCTACGAGCAGTACTTC
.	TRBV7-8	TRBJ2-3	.	CASSPDYSADTQYF	TGTGCCAGCAGCCCGGACTACAGCGCAGATACGCAGTATTTT
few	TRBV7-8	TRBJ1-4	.	CASSRQRSTNEKLFF	TGTGCCAGCAGCCGCCAGAGATCAACTAATGAAAAACTGTTTTTT